This T cell receptor beta chain came from a study of immune characterization of retroperitoneal liposarcoma. Germline values: CDR1 MNHEY, CDR2 SMNVEV (reference sequence). V lost 8 bases to trimming and J lost 4 bases; unmatched junction nucleotides: 9. The CDR3 totals 14 residues. TCRdb re-analysed the PCR reads in MiXCR, keeping a single row per CDR3 protein. The table shows 2,000 to 3,000 distinct CDR3 sequences, with 40% to 55% occurring only once. This clonotype was counted a few times. This receptor was obtained from a female donor with retroperitoneal liposarcoma. The sequenced sample consisted of tumor tissue. The V and J genes are TRBV27 and TRBJ2-7, with 9 bases aligning to TRBD2. CDR3 sequence: CASGSKRGAYEQYF. The CDR3 region has the DNA TGTGCCAGCGGCTCCAAGCGGGGGGCGTACGAGCAGTACTTC.